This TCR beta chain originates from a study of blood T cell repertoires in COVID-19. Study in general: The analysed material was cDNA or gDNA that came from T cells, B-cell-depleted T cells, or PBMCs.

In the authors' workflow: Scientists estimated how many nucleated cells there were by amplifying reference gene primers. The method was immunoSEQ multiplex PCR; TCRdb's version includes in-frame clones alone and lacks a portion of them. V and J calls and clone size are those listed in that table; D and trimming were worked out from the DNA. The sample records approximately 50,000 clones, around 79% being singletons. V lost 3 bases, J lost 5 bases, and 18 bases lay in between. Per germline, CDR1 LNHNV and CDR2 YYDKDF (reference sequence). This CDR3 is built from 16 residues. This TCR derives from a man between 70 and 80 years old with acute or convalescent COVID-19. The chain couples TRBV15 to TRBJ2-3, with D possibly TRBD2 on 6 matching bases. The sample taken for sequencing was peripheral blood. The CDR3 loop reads CATSRPGSNLKDTQYF. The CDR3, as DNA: TGTGCCACCAGCAGGCCCGGGAGCAATCTGAAAGATACGCAGTATTTT.